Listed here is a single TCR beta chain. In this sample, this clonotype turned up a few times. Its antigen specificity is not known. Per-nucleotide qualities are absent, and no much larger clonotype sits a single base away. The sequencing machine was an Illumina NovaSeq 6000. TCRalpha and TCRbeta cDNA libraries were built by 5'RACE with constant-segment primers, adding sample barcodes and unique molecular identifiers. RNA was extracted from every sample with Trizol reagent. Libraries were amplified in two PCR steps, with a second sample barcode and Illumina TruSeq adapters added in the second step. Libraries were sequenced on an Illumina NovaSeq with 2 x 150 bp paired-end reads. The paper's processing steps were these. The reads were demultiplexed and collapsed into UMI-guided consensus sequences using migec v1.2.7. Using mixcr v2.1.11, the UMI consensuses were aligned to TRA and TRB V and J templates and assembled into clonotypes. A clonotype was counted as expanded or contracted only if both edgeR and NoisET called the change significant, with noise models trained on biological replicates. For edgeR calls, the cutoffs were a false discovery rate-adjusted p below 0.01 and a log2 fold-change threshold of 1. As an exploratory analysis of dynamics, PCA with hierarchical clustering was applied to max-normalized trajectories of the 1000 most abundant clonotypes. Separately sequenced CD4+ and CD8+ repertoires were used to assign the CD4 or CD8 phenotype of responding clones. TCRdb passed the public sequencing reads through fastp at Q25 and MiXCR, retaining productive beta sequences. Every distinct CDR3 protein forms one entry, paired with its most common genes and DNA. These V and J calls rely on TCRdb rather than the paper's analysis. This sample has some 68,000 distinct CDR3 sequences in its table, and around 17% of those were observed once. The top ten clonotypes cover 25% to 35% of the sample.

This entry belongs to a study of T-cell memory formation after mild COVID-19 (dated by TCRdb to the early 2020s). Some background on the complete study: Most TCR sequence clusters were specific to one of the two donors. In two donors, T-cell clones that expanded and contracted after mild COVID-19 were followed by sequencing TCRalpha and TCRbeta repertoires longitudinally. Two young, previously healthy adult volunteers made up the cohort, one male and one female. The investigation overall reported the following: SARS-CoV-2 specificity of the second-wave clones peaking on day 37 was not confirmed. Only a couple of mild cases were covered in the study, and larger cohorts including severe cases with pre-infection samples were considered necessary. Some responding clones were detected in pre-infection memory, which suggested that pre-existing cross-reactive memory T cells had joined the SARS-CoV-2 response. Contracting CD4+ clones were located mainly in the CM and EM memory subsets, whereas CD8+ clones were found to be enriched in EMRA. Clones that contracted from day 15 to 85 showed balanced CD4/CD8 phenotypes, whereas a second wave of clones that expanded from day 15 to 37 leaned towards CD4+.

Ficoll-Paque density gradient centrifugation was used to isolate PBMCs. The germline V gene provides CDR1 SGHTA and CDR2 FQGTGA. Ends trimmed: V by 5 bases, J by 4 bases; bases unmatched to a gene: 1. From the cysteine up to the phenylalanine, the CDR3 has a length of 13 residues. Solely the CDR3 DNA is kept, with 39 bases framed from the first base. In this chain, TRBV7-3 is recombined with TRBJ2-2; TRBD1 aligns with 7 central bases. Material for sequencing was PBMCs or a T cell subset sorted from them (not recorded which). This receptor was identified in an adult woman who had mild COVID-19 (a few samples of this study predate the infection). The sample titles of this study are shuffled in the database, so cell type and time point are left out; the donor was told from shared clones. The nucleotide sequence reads TGTGCCAGCAGCGGGACAGCCACCGGGGAGCTGTTTTTT. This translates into CASSGTATGELFF.